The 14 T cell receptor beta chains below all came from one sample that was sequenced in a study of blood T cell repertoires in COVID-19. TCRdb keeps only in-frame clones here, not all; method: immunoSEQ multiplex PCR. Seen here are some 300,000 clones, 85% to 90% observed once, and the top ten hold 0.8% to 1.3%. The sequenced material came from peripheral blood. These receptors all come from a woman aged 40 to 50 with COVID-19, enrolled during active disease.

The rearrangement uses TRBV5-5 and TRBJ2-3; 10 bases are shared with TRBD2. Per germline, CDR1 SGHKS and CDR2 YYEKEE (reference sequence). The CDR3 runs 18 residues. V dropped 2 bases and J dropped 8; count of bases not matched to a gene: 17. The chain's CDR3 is CASSFPGGGTSGIGTQYF. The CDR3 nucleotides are TGTGCCAGCAGCTTTCCGGGCGGGGGTACTAGCGGGATTGGTACGCAGTATTTT.

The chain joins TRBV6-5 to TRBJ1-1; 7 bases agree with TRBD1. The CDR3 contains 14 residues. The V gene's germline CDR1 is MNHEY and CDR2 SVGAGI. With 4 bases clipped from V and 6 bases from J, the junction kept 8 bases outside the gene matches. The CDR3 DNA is TGTGCCAGCAGTTGGACAGGTCTCAGCTCTGAAGCTTTCTTT. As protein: CASSWTGLSSEAFF.

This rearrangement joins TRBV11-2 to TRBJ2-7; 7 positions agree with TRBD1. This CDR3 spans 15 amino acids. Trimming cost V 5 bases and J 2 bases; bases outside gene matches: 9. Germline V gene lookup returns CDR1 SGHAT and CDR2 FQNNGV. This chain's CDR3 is CASSPTIGQAYEQYF. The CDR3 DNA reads TGTGCCAGCAGCCCTACTATCGGACAGGCCTACGAGCAGTACTTC. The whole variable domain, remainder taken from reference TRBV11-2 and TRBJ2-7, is EAGVAQSPRYKIIEKRQSVAFWCNPISGHATLYWYQQILGQGPKLLIQFQNNGVVDDSQLPKDRFSAERLKGVDSTLKIQPAKLEDSAVYLCASSPTIGQAYEQYFGPGTRLTVT.

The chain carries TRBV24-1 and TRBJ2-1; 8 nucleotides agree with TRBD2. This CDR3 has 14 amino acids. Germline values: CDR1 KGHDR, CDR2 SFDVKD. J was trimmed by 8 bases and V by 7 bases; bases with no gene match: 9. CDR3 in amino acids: CATRWERERDEQFF. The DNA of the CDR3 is TGTGCCACCAGGTGGGAGCGGGAGAGAGATGAGCAGTTCTTC.

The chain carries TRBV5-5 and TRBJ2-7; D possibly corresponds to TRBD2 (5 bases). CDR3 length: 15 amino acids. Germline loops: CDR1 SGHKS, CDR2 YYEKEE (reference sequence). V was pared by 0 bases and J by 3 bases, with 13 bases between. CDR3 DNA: TGTGCCAGCAGCTTGGCGGTAAGAGGAGGCTACGAGCAGTACTTC. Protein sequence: CASSLAVRGGYEQYF.

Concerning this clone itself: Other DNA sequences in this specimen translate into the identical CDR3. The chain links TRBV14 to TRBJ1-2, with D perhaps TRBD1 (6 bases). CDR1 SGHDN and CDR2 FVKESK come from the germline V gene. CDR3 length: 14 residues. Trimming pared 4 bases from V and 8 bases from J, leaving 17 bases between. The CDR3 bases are TGTGCCAGCAGCCCGAGGGGGAGAGGGCCGGGCTACACCTTC. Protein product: CASSPRGRGPGYTF.

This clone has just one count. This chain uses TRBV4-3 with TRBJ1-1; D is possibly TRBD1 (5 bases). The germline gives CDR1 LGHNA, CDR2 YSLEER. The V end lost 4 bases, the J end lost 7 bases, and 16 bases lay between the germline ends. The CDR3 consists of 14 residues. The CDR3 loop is CASSRLGEGSEAFF. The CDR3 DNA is TGCGCCAGCAGCCGGCTCGGGGAGGGGAGTGAAGCTTTCTTT.

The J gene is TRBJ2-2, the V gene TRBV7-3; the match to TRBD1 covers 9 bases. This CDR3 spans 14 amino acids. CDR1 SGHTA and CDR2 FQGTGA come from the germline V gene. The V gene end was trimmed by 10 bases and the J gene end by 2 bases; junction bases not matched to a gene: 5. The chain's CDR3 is CATRQGVNTGELFF. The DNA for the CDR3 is TGTGCCACCCGACAGGGGGTTAACACCGGGGAGCTGTTTTTT.

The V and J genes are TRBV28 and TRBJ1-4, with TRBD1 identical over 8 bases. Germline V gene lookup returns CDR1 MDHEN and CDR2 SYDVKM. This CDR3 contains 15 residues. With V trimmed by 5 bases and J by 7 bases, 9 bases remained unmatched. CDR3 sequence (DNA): TGTGCCAGCAGTCCCTATTACAGGGGGAGTGAAAAACTGTTTTTT. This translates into CASSPYYRGSEKLFF.

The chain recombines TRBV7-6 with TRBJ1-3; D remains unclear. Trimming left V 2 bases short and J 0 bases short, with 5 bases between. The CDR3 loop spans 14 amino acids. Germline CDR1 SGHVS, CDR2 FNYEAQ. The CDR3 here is CASSLSYSGNTIYF. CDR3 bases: TGTGCCAGCAGCTTATCCTACTCTGGAAACACCATATATTTT.

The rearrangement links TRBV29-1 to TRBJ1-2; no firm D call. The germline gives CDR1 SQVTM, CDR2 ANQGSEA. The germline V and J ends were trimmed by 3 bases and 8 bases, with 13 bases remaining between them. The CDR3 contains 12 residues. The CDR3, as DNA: TGCAGCGTTGACATTCTAGTTCGGGGCTACACCTTC. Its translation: CSVDILVRGYTF.

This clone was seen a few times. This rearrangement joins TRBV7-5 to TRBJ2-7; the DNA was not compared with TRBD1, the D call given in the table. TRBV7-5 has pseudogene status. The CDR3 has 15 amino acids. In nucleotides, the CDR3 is TGTGCCAGAAGCTCCTACGGGACACCCAGGGACGAGCAGTACTTC. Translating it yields CARSSYGTPRDEQYF.

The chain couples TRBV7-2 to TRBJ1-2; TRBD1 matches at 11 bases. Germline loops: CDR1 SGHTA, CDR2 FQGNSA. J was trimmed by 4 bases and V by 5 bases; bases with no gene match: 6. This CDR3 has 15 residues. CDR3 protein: CASSIRDRGVYGYTF. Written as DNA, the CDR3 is TGTGCCAGCAGCATCCGGGACAGGGGGGTCTATGGCTACACCTTC. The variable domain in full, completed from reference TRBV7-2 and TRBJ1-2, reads GAGVSQSPSNKVTEKGKDVELRCDPISGHTALYWYRQSLGQGLEFLIYFQGNSAPDKSGLPSDRFSAERTGGSVSTLTIQRTQQEDSAVYLCASSIRDRGVYGYTFGSGTRLTVV.

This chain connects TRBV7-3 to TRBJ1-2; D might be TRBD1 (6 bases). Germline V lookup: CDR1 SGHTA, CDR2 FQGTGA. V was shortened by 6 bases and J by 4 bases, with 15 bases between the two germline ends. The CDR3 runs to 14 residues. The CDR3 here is CASRPQGFGYGYTF. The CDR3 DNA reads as TGTGCCAGCAGGCCACAGGGATTCGGCTATGGCTACACCTTC.